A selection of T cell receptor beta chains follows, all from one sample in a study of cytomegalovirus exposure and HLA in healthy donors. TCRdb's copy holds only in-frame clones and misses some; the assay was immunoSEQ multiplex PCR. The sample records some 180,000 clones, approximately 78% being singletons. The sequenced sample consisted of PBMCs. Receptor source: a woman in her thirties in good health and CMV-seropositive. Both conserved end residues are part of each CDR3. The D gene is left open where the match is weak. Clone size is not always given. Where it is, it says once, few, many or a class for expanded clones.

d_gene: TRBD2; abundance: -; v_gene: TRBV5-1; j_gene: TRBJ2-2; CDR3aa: CASSLDLAGTGELFF; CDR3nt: TGCGCCAGCAGCTTGGATCTAGCGGGGACTGGGGAGCTGTTTTTT
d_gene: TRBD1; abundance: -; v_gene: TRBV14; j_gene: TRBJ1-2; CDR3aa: CASSRGQVHGYTF; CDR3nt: TGTGCCAGCAGCCGGGGACAGGTCCATGGCTACACCTTC
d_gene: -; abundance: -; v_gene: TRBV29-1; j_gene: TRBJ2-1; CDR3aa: CSVEGNLGEQFF; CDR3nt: TGCAGCGTTGAAGGCAACCTAGGAGAGCAGTTCTTC
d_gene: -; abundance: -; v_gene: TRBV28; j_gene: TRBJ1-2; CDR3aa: CASSEPGFNYGYTF; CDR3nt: TGTGCCAGCAGTGAGCCAGGGTTTAACTATGGCTACACCTTC
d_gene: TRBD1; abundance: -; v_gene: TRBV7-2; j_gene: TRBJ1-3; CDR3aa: CASSHDRGGRNTIYF; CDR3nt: TGTGCCAGCAGCCACGACAGGGGAGGGAGAAACACCATATATTTT
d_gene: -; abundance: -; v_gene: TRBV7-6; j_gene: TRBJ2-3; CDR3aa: CASSLSALATQYF; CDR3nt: TGTGCCAGCAGCTTATCCGCCTTGGCCACGCAGTATTTT
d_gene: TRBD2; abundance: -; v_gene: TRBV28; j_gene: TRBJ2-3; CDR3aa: CASSLLSGGDRRDTQYF; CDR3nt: TGTGCCAGCAGTTTACTTAGCGGGGGGGACCGAAGAGATACGCAGTATTTT
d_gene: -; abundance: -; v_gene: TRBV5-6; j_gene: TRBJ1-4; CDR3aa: CASSLGLTNEKLFF; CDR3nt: TGTGCCAGCAGCTTGGGGCTAACTAATGAAAAACTGTTTTTT
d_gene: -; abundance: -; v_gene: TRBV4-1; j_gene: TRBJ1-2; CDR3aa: CASSQSMGQFGYTF; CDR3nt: TGCGCCAGCAGCCAATCCATGGGGCAATTCGGCTACACCTTC
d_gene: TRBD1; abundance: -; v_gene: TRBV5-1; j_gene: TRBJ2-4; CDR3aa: CASSLGTGMNIQYF; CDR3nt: TGCGCCAGCAGCCTAGGGACAGGGATGAACATTCAGTACTTC
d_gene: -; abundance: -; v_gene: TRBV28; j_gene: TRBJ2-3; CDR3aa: CASRGSGLTQYF; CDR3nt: TGTGCCTCACGGGGGTCGGGACTTACGCAGTATTTT
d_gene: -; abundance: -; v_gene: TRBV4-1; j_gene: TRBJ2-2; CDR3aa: CASSQDRRGSGELFF; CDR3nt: TGCGCCAGCAGCCAAGACAGGAGAGGGTCCGGGGAGCTGTTTTTT
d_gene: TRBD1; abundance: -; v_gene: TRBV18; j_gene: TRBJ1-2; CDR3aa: CASSLRGQSYGYTF; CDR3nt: TGTGCCAGCTCACTGAGGGGACAGAGCTATGGCTACACCTTC
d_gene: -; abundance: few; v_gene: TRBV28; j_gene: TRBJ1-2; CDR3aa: CASSFGFPPGYTF; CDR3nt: TGTGCCAGCAGTTTCGGGTTCCCTCCTGGCTACACCTTC
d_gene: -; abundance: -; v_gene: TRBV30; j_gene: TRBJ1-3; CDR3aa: CAWSFGLSGNTIYF; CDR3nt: TGTGCCTGGAGTTTCGGACTCTCTGGAAACACCATATATTTT
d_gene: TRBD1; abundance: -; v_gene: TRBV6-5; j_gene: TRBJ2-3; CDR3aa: CASSPGTGSTDTQCF; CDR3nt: TGTGCCAGCAGCCCCGGGACAGGCTCCACAGATACGCAGTGTTTT